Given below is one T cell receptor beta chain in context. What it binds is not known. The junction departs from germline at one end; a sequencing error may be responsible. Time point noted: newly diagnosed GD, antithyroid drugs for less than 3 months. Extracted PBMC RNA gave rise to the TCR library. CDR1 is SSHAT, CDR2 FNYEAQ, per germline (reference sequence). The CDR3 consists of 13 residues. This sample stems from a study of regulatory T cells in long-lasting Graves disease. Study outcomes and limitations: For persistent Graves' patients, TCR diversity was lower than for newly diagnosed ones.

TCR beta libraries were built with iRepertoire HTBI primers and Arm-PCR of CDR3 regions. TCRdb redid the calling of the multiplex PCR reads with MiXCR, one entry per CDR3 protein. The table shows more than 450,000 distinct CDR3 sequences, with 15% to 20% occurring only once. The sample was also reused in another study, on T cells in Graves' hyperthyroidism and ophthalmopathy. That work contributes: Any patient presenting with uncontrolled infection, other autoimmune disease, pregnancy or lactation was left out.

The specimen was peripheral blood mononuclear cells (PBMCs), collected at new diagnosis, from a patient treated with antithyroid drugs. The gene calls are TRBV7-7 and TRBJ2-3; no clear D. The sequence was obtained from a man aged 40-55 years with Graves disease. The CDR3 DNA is TGTGCTAGCAGCCTCTCTGGGAAAGATACGCAGTATTTT. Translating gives CASSLSGKDTQYF.